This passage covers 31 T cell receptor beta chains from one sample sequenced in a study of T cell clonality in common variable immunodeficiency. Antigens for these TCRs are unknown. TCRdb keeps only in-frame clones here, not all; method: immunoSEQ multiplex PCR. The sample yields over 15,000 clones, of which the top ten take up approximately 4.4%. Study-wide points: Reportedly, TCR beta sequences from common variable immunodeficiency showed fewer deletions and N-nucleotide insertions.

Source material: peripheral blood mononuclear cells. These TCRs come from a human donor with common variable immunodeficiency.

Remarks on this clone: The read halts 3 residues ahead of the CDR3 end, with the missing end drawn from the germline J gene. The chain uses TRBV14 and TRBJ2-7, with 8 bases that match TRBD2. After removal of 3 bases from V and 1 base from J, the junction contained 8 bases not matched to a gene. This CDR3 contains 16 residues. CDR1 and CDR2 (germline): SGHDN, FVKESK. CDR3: CASSHKAGGLSYEQYF. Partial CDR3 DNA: TGTGCCAGCAGCCACAAGGCGGGGGGCCTTTCCTACGAG.

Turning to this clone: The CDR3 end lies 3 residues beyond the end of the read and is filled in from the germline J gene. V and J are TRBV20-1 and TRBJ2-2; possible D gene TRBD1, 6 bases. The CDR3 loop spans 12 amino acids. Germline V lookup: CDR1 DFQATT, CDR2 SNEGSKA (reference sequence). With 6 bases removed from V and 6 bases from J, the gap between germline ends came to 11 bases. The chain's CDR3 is CSATGYSGELFF. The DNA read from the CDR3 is TGCAGTGCCACAGGGTACTCCGGGGAG.

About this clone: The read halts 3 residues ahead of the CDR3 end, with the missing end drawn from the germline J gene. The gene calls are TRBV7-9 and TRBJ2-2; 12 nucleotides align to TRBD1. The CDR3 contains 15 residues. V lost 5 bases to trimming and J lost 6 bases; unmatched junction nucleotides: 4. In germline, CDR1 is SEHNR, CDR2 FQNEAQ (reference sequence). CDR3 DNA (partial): TGTGCCAGCAGCGTGGGACAGGGGGCGGCCGGGGAG. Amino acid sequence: CASSVGQGAAGE. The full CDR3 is CASSVGQGAAGELFF.

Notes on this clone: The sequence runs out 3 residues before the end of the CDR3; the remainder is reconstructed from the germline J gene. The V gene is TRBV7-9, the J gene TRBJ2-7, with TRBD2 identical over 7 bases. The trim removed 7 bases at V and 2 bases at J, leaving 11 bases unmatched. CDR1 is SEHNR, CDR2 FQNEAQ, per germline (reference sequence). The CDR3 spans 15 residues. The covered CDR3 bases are TGTGCCAGCACCCTAGGGGCGGGACTACCCTACGAG. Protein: CASTLGAGLPYE. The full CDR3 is CASTLGAGLPYEQYF.

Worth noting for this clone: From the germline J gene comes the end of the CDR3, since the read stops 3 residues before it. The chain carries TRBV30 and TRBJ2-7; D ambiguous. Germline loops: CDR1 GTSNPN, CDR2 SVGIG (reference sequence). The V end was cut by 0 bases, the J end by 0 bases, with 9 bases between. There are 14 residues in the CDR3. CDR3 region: CAWSVKGRSYEQYF. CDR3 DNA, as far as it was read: TGTGCCTGGAGTGTAAAGGGCCGCTCCTACGAG.

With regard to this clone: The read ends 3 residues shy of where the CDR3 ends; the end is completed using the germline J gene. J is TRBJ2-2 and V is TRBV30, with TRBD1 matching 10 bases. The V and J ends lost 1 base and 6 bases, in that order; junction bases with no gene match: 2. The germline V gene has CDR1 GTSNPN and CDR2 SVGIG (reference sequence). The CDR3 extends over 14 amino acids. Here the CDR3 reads CAWSGDRGAGELFF. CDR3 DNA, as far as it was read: TGTGCCTGGAGTGGGGACAGGGGAGCCGGGGAG.

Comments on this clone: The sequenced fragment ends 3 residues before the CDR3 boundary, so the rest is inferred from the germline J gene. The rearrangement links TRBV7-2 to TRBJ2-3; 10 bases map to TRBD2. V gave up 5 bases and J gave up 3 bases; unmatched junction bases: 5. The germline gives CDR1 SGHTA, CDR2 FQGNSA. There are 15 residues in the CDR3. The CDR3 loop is CASSPSGSRTDTQYF. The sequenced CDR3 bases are TGTGCCAGCAGCCCTAGCGGGAGCAGGACAGATACG. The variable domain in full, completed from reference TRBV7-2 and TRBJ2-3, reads GAGVSQSPSNKVTEKGKDVELRCDPISGHTALYWYRQSLGQGLEFLIYFQGNSAPDKSGLPSDRFSAERTGGSVSTLTIQRTQQEDSAVYLCASSPSGSRTDTQYFGPGTRLTVL.

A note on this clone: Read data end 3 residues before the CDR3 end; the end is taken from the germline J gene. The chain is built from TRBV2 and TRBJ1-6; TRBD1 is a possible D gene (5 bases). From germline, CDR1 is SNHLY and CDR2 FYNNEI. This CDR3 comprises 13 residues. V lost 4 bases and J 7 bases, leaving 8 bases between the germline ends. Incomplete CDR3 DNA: TGTGCCAGCAGTGGACAGACAAATTCACCC. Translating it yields CASSGQTNSP. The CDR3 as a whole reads CASSGQTNSPLHF.

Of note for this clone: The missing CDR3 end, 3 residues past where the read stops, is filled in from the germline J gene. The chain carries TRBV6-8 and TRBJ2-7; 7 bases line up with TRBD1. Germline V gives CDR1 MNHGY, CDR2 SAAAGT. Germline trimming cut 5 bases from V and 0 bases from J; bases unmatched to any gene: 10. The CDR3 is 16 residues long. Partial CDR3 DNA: TGTGCCAGCAGTCTCCCGACCCGACAGGGCTCCTACGAG. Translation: CASSLPTRQGSYE. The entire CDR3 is CASSLPTRQGSYEQYF.

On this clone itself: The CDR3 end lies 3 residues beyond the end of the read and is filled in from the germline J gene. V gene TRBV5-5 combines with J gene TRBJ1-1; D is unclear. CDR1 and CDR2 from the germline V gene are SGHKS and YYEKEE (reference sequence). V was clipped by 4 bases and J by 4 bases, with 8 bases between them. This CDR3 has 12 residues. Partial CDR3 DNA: TGTGCCAGCAGCGTAGAGGGCACTGAA. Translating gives CASSVEGTE. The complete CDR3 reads CASSVEGTEAFF.

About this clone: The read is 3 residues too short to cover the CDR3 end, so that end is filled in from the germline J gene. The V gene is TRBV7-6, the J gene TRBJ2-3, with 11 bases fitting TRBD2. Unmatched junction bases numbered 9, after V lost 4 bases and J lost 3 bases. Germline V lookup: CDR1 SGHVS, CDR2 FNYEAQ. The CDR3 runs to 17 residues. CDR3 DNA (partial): TGTGCCAGCAGCTCTACTAGCGGGAGTGGGAGGACAGATACG. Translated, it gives CASSSTSGSGRTDT. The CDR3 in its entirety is CASSSTSGSGRTDTQYF. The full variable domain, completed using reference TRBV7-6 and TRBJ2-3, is GAGVSQSPRYKVTKRGQDVALRCDPISGHVSLYWYRQALGQGPEFLTYFNYEAQQDKSGLPNDRFSAERPEGSISTLTIQRTEQRDSAMYRCASSSTSGSGRTDTQYFGPGTRLTVL.

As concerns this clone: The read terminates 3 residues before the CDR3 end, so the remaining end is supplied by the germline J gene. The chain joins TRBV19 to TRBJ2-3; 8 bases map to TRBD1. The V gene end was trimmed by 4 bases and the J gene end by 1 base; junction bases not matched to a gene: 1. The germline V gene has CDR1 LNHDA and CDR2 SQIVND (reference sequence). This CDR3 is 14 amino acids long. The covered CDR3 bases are TGTGCCAGTAGTACGACAGGGGGCACAGATACG. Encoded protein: CASSTTGGTDT. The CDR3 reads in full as CASSTTGGTDTQYF.

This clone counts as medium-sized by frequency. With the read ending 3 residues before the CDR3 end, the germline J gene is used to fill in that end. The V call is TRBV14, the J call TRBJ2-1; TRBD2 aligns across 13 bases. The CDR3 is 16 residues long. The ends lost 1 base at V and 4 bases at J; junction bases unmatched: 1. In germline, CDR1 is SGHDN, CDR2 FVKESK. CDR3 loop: CASSQGTSGRYNEQFF. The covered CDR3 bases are TGTGCCAGCAGCCAAGGGACTAGCGGGAGATACAATGAG.

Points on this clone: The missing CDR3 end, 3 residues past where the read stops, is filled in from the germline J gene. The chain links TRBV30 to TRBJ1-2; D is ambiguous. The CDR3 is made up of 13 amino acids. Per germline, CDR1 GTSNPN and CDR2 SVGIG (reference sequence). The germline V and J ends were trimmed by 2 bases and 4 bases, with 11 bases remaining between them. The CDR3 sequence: CAWSPPNLYGYTF. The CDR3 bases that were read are TGTGCCTGGAGTCCACCTAATCTCTATGGC.

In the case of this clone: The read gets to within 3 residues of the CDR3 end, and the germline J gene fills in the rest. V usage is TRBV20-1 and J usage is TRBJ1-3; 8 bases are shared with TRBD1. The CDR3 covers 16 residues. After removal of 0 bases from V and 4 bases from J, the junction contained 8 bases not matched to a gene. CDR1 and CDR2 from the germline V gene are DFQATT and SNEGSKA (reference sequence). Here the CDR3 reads CSARDLTGARGNTIYF. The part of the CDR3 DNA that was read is TGCAGTGCTAGAGATTTGACAGGGGCTCGCGGAAACACC.

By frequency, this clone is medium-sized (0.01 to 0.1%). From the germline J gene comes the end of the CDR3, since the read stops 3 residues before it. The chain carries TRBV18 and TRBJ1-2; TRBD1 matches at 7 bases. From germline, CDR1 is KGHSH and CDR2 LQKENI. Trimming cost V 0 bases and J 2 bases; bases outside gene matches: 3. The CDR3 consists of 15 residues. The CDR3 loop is CASSPPDRRNYGYTF. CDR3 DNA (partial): TGTGCCAGCTCACCACCGGACAGGCGAAACTATGGC.

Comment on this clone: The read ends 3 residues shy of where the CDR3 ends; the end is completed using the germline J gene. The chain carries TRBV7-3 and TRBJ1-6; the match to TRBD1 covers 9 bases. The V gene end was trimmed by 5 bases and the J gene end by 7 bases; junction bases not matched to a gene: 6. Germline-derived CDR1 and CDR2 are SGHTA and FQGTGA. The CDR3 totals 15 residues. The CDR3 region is CASSKQGAYNSPLHF. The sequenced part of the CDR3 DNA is TGTGCCAGCAGCAAACAGGGGGCTTACAATTCACCC.

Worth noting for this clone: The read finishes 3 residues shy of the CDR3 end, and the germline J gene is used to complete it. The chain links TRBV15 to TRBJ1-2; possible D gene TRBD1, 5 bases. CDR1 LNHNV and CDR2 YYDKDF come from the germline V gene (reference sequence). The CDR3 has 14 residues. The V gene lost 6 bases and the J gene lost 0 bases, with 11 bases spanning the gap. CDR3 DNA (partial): TGTGCCACCAGTACAAGGGGATCTAACTATGGC. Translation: CATSTRGSNYG. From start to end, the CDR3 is CATSTRGSNYGYTF.

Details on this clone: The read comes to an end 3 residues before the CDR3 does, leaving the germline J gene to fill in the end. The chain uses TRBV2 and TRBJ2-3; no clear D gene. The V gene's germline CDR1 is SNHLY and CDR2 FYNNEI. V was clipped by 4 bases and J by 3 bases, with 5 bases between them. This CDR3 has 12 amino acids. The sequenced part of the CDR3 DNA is TGTGCCAGCAGTGGGGCTACAGATACG. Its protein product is CASSGATDT. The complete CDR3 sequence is CASSGATDTQYF.

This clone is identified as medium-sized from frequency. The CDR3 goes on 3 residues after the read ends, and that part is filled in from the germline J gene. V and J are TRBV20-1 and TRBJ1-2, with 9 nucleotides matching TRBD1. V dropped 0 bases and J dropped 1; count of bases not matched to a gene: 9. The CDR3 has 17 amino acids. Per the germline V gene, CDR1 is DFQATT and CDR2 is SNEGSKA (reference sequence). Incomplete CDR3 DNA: TGCAGTGCTAGAGATATAATCGGGACAGGGATTAACTATGGC. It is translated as CSARDIIGTGINYG. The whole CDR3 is CSARDIIGTGINYGYTF.

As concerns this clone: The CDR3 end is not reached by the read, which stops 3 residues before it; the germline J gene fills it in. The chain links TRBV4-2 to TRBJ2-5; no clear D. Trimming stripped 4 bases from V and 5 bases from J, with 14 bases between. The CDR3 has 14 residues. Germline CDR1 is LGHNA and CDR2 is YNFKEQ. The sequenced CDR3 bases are TGTGCCAGCAGCCCCCGGATGGGCCGGGAGACC. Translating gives CASSPRMGRET. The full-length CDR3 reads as CASSPRMGRETQYF.

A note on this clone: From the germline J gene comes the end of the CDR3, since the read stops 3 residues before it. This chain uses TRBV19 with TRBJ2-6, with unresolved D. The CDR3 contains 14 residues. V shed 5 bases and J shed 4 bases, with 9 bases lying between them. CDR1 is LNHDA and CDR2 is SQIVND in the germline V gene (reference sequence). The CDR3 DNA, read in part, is TGTGCCAGTAGTTCCACTTTGGGGGCCAACGTC. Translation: CASSSTLGANV. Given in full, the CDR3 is CASSSTLGANVLTF. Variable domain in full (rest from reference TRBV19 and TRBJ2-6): DGGITQSPKYLFRKEGQNVTLSCEQNLNHDAMYWYRQDPGQGLRLIYYSQIVNDFQKGDIAEGYSVSREKKESFPLTVTSAQKNPTAFYLCASSSTLGANVLTFGAGSRLTVL.

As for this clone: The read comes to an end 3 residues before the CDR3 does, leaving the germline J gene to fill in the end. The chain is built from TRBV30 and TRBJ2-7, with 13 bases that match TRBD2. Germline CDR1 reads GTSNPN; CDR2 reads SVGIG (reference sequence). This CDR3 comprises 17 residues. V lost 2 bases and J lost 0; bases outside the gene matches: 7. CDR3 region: CAWSRTSGSFSSYEQYF. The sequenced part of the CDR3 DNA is TGTGCCTGGAGTCGGACTAGCGGGAGTTTTAGCTCCTACGAG.

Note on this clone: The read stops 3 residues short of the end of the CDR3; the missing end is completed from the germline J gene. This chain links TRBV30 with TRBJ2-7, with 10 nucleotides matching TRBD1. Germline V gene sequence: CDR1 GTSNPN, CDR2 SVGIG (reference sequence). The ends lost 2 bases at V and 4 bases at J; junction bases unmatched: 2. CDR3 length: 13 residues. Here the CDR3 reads CAWSRDRGYEQYF. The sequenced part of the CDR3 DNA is TGTGCCTGGAGTCGGGACAGGGGATACGAG.

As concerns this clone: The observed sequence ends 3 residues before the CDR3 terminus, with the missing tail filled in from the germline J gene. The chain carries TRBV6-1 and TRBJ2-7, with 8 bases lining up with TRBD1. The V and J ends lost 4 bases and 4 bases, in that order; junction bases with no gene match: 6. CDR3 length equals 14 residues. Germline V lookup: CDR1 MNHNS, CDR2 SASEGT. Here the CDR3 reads CASSADRERYEQYF. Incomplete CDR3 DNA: TGTGCCAGCAGTGCGGACAGGGAAAGATACGAG.

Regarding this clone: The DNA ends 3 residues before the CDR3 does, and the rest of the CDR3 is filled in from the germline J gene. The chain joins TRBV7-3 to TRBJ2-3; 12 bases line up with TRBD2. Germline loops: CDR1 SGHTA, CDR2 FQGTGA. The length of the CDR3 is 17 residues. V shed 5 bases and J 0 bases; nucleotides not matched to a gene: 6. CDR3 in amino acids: CASSHGLAGTSTDTQYF. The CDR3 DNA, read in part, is TGTGCCAGCAGCCACGGACTAGCGGGAACTAGCACAGATACG.

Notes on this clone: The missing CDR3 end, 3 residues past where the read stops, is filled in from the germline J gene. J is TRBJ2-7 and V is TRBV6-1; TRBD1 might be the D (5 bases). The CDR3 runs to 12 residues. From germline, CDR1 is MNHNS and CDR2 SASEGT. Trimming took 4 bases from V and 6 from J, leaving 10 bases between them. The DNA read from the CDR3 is TGTGCCAGCAGTGGAAGGGGTGGCGAG. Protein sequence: CASSGRGGE. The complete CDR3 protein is CASSGRGGEQYF.

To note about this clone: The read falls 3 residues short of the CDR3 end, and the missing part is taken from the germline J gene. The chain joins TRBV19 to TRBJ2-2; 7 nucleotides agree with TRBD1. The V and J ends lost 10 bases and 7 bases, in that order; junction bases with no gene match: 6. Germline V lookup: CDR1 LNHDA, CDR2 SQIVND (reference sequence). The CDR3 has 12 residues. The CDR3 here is CATNRGGGELFF. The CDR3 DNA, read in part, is TGTGCCACGAACAGGGGTGGCGGGGAG.

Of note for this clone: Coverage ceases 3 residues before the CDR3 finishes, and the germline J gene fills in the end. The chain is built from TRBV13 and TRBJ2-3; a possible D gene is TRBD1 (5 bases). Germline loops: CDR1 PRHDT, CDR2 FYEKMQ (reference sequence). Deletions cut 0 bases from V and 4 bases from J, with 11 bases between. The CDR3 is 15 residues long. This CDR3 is CASSLGRVVADTQYF. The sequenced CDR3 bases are TGTGCCAGCAGCTTAGGCAGGGTGGTGGCAGATACG.

CDR3 protein: CASSKWTGPTEAFF. The sequenced CDR3 bases are TGTGCCAGCAGCAAATGGACAGGCCCCACTGAA. The rearrangement joins TRBV7-2 to TRBJ1-1, with TRBD1 identical over 7 bases. The CDR3 end falls 3 residues outside the read, so it is completed with the germline J gene. The CDR3 extends over 14 amino acids. V lost 5 bases, J lost 4 bases, and 7 bases stayed unmatched. Germline V lookup: CDR1 SGHTA, CDR2 FQGNSA.

The CDR3 here is CAWSGRGSQPQHF. The covered CDR3 bases are TGTGCCTGGAGTGGAAGGGGCTCTCAGCCC. The chain uses TRBV30 and TRBJ1-5, with D possibly matching TRBD1 (5 bases). The read terminates 3 residues ahead of where the CDR3 ends, so the germline J gene completes it. The CDR3 loop spans 13 amino acids. CDR1 and CDR2 (germline): GTSNPN, SVGIG (reference sequence). V lost 1 base to trimming and J lost 6 bases, with 10 bases between them.